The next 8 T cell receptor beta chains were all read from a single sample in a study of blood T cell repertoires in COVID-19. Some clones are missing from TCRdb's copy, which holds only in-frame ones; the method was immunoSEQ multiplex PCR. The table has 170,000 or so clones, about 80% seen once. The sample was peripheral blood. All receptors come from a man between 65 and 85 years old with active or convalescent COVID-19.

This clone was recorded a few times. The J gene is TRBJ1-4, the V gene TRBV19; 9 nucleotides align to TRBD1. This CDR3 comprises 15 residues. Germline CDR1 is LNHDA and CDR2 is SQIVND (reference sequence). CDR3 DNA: TGTGCAACCCGGGACAGGGCTTTCGGGGGTGAAAAACTGTTTTTT. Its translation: CATRDRAFGGEKLFF.

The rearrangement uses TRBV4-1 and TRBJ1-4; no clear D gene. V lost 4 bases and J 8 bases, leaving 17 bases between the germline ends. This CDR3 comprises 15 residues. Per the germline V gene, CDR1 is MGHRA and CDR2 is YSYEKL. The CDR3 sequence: CASSPRRGIGEKLFF. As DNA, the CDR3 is TGCGCCAGCAGCCCTAGAAGAGGGATTGGGGAAAAACTGTTTTTT.

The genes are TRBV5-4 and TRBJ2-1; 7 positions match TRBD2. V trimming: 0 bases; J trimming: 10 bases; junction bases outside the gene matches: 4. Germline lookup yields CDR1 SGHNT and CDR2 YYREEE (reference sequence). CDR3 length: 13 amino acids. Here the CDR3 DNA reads TGTGCCAGCAGCTTGGCGGGGCGGGAGGAGCAGTTCTTC. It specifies CASSLAGREEQFF.

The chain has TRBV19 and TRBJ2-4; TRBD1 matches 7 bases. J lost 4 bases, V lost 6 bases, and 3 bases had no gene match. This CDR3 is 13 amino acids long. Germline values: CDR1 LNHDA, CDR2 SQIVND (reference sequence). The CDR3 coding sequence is TGTGCCAGTAGAAGGGACAGTAAAAACATTCAGTACTTC. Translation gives CASRRDSKNIQYF.

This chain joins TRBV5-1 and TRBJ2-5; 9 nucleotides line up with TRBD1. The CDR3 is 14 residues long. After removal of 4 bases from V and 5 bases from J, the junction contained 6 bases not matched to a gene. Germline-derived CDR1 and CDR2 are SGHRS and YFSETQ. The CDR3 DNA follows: TGCGCCAGCAGCGGTGGACAGGGGACGGAGACCCAGTACTTC. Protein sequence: CASSGGQGTETQYF. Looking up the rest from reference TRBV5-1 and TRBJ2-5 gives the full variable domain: KAGVTQTPRYLIKTRGQQVTLSCSPISGHRSVSWYQQTPGQGLQFLFEYFSETQRNKGNFPGRFSGRQFSNSRSEMNVSTLELGDSALYLCASSGGQGTETQYFGPGTRLLVL.

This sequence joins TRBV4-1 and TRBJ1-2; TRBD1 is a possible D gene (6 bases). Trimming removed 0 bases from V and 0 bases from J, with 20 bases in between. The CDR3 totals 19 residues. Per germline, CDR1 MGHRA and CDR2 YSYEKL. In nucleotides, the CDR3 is TGCGCCAGCAGCCAAGACAAGGGCAGGAAGGGGGGGTCTAACTATGGCTACACCTTC. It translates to CASSQDKGRKGGSNYGYTF.

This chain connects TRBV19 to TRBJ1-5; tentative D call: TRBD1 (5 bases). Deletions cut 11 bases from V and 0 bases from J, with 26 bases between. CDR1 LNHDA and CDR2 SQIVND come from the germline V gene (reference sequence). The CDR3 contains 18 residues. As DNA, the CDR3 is TGTGCCTCAAGTATGGGGGGGGAAGAGGTGAATAGCAATCAGCCCCAGCATTTT. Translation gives CASSMGGEEVNSNQPQHF. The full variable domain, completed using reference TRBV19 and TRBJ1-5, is DGGITQSPKYLFRKEGQNVTLSCEQNLNHDAMYWYRQDPGQGLRLIYYSQIVNDFQKGDIAEGYSVSREKKESFPLTVTSAQKNPTAFYLCASSMGGEEVNSNQPQHFGDGTRLSIL.

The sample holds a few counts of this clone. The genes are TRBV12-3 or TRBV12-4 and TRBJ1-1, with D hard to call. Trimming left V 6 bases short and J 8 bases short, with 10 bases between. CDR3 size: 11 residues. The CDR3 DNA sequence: TGTGCCAGCAGCCGAAGAGCCGAAGCTTTCTTT. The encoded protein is CASSRRAEAFF.